This T cell receptor beta chain was found in a study of blood T cells in healthy people across ages. Study-wide findings and caveats: The percentage of naive T cells correlated strongly with TCR beta diversity. It was held that diversity estimates obtained from one million T cells represented underestimates.

Healthy Russian Caucasian donors spanned ages roughly 6 to 90 years. Alongside a J-beta primer mix, a sample-barcoded 5' primer served in a second PCR lasting about 6 to 12 cycles. Every cDNA molecule carried a tag from a template-switch adaptor bearing 12 random nucleotides. Each CDR3 protein is one row after TCRdb ran MiXCR on the 5' RACE reads. The sample contains about 1.8 million distinct CDR3 sequences, roughly 49% of which appear only once. The CDR3 extends over 15 amino acids. With 5 bases clipped from V and 2 bases from J, the junction kept 9 bases outside the gene matches. Germline assignment: CDR1 MNHEY and CDR2 SMNVEV (reference sequence). A word on this clonotype: Antigen: not known.

This sequence originates from a woman between 35 and 50 years old in good health. This chain connects TRBV27 to TRBJ2-7; 7 positions match TRBD1. Sequences were obtained from blood. The chain's CDR3 is CASSPLRQGTYEQYF. CDR3 sequence (DNA): TGTGCCAGCAGTCCCCTACGACAGGGAACCTACGAGCAGTACTTC.